Given below is one TCR beta chain in context. The data originate from a study of T cell clones after liver transplantation. The wider study: Post-transplant blood was tracked for graft-donor-reactive T cell clones identified in a pre-transplant mixed lymphocyte reaction. Third-party-reactive TCRbeta sequences from pre-transplant mixed lymphocyte reactions served as antigen-independent comparators.

The repertoire was sequenced with immunoSEQ multiplex PCR; TCRdb's copy has only in-frame clones and lacks some. The repertoire holds some 57,000 clones, with approximately 77% as singletons. Germline CDR1 reads SQVTM; CDR2 reads ANQGSEA. This CDR3 is built from 13 residues. Deletions cut 4 bases from V and 4 bases from J, with 10 bases between. The receptor was isolated from a human patient who received a liver transplant. The graft donor may have given rise to some T cells. This sample comprised CD4+ T cells from blood, obtained at the 22-month timepoint. The chain employs TRBV29-1 and TRBJ2-2; D is possibly TRBD2 (5 bases). In nucleotides, the CDR3 is TGCAGCGTTGGAGGGAAGGGCACCGGGGAGCTGTTTTTT. Translation gives CSVGGKGTGELFF.